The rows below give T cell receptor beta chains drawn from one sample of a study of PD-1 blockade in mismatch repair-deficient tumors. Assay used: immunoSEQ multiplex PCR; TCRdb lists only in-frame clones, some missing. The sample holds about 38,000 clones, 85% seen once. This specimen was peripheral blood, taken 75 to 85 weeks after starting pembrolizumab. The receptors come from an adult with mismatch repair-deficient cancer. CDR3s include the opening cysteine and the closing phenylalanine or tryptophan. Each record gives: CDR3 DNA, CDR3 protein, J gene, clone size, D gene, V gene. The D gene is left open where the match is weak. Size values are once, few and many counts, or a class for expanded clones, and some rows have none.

CDR3nt: TGTGCCAGCAGCGGGGGGGTTCTTAGCACAGATACGCAGTATTTT
CDR3aa: CASSGGVLSTDTQYF
j_gene: TRBJ2-3
abundance: .
d_gene: .
v_gene: TRBV9

CDR3nt: TGCGCCAGCAGCCAAGGGGGAGGGAACACCATATATTTT
CDR3aa: CASSQGGGNTIYF
j_gene: TRBJ1-3
abundance: .
d_gene: .
v_gene: TRBV4-1

CDR3nt: TGCGCCAGCAGCTTGGAGGGCAGTTCCTACGAGCAGTACTTC
CDR3aa: CASSLEGSSYEQYF
j_gene: TRBJ2-7
abundance: .
d_gene: .
v_gene: TRBV5-1

CDR3nt: TGTGCCAGCAGCTTAAACGGACTAGCAAGTGAGCAGTTCTTC
CDR3aa: CASSLNGLASEQFF
j_gene: TRBJ2-1
abundance: .
d_gene: TRBD2
v_gene: TRBV7-3

CDR3nt: TGCGCCAGCAGCTTGGATTTACGGGGGCCTGAAGCTTTCTTT
CDR3aa: CASSLDLRGPEAFF
j_gene: TRBJ1-1
abundance: .
d_gene: .
v_gene: TRBV5-1

CDR3nt: TGTGCCAGCAGCACGGGGAACACCGGGGAGCTGTTTTTT
CDR3aa: CASSTGNTGELFF
j_gene: TRBJ2-2
abundance: .
d_gene: .
v_gene: TRBV5-5

CDR3nt: TGTGCCAGCAGCAAGGCTGACGGTGATTGGAAGCAGTACTTC
CDR3aa: CASSKADGDWKQYF
j_gene: TRBJ2-7
abundance: .
d_gene: .
v_gene: TRBV6-5

CDR3nt: TGCGCCAGCAGCTTAAGAGGGTTCGGAGATACGCAGTATTTT
CDR3aa: CASSLRGFGDTQYF
j_gene: TRBJ2-3
abundance: .
d_gene: .
v_gene: TRBV5-1

CDR3nt: TGTGCCAGCAGCTTGTCTGTTGGTGAGGGCTGGGAGACCCAGTACTTC
CDR3aa: CASSLSVGEGWETQYF
j_gene: TRBJ2-5
abundance: .
d_gene: .
v_gene: TRBV5-5

CDR3nt: TGTGCCAGCAGCTCATTACTGGGGACCGGGGAGCTGTTTTTT
CDR3aa: CASSSLLGTGELFF
j_gene: TRBJ2-2
abundance: .
d_gene: .
v_gene: TRBV9

CDR3nt: TGCGCCAGCAGCTTGGAGGTGAACACTGAAGCTTTCTTT
CDR3aa: CASSLEVNTEAFF
j_gene: TRBJ1-1
abundance: .
d_gene: .
v_gene: TRBV5-1

CDR3nt: TGCGCCAGCAGCTTGGCAGGGGGCTTGGGGTCCTACGAGCAGTACTTC
CDR3aa: CASSLAGGLGSYEQYF
j_gene: TRBJ2-7
abundance: .
d_gene: TRBD1
v_gene: TRBV5-1

CDR3nt: TGTGCCAGCAGCCAATCAGTCACCCTGCAGGAGCAGTTCTTC
CDR3aa: CASSQSVTLQEQFF
j_gene: TRBJ2-1
abundance: .
d_gene: .
v_gene: TRBV16

CDR3nt: TGTGCCAGCAGCTTAGGTCATGACGGCACTGAAGCTTTCTTT
CDR3aa: CASSLGHDGTEAFF
j_gene: TRBJ1-1
abundance: .
d_gene: .
v_gene: TRBV7-8

CDR3nt: TGTGCCAGCAGCTTAGGGGGGGCTTTACGCGGGAGGTTCAATGAGCAGTTCTTC
CDR3aa: CASSLGGALRGRFNEQFF
j_gene: TRBJ2-1
abundance: .
d_gene: TRBD2
v_gene: TRBV7-2

CDR3nt: TGTGCCACCTTAAACGGGAACACCGGGGAGCTGTTTTTT
CDR3aa: CATLNGNTGELFF
j_gene: TRBJ2-2
abundance: .
d_gene: .
v_gene: TRBV11-2

CDR3nt: TGTGCCTGGATAGGGGAAACTGAAGCTTTCTTT
CDR3aa: CAWIGETEAFF
j_gene: TRBJ1-1
abundance: .
d_gene: .
v_gene: TRBV30

CDR3nt: TGTGCCAGCAAAATATACAATGAGCAGTTCTTC
CDR3aa: CASKIYNEQFF
j_gene: TRBJ2-1
abundance: .
d_gene: .
v_gene: TRBV2

CDR3nt: TGTGCCAGCTCACCACCGGACAGCTTCTACAATGAGCAGTTCTTC
CDR3aa: CASSPPDSFYNEQFF
j_gene: TRBJ2-1
abundance: once
d_gene: .
v_gene: TRBV18

CDR3nt: TGTGCCTGGACTCAGGCCAGGGTCATGAACACTGAAGCTTTCTTT
CDR3aa: CAWTQARVMNTEAFF
j_gene: TRBJ1-1
abundance: .
d_gene: .
v_gene: TRBV30

CDR3nt: TGTGCCACCAGCAGAGACTCCGGGACAGAGGTGAACATTCAGTACTTC
CDR3aa: CATSRDSGTEVNIQYF
j_gene: TRBJ2-4
abundance: .
d_gene: TRBD1
v_gene: TRBV15

CDR3nt: TGTGCCAGCAGTTACTCGAGGGCGGTTGAGGGGACCCAGTACTTC
CDR3aa: CASSYSRAVEGTQYF
j_gene: TRBJ2-5
abundance: .
d_gene: .
v_gene: TRBV6-5